The 13 T cell receptor beta chains listed next were all sequenced from one sample in a study of T cell changes during pregnancy in multiple sclerosis. Assay: immunoSEQ multiplex PCR; the TCRdb copy retains only in-frame clones and omits some. The table shows 68,000 or so clones, with 91% occurring only once. The specimen comprised peripheral blood, sampled in the second trimester of pregnancy. These TCRs come from a female donor with multiple sclerosis, enrolled in a pregnancy study.

This clone appeared a single time. The rearrangement joins TRBV19 to TRBJ2-5, with 7 nucleotides matching TRBD2. This CDR3 has 13 residues. V was pared by 5 bases and J by 5 bases, with 5 bases of the junction left unmatched. Germline assignment: CDR1 LNHDA and CDR2 SQIVND (reference sequence). The CDR3 loop is CASSLTSRETQYF. The CDR3 DNA follows: TGTGCCAGTAGTTTGACTAGCCGGGAGACCCAGTACTTC. Combining the CDR3 with reference TRBV19 and TRBJ2-5 gives the whole variable domain DGGITQSPKYLFRKEGQNVTLSCEQNLNHDAMYWYRQDPGQGLRLIYYSQIVNDFQKGDIAEGYSVSREKKESFPLTVTSAQKNPTAFYLCASSLTSRETQYFGPGTRLLVL.

This clone has a handful of counts. The chain recombines TRBV10-3 with TRBJ1-3; D gene uncertain. The V end was cut by 2 bases, the J end by 3 bases, with 11 bases between. Germline assignment: CDR1 ENHRY and CDR2 SYGVKD. The CDR3 spans 15 residues. DNA of the CDR3: TGTGCCATCAGTGAGGTCGGTCGGGGTGGAAACACCATATATTTT. It translates to CAISEVGRGGNTIYF.

The chain joins TRBV18 to TRBJ2-5; 7 nucleotides align to TRBD2. This CDR3 region has 17 residues. Germline assignment: CDR1 KGHSH and CDR2 LQKENI. V lost 6 bases and J lost 5; bases outside the gene matches: 18. The CDR3 region is CASSGRLSRGYKETQYF. The CDR3 DNA reads as TGTGCCAGCTCGGGGCGACTTTCGCGGGGGTACAAGGAGACCCAGTACTTC.

This chain connects TRBV7-3 to TRBJ2-1, with 13 bases matching TRBD2. Germline lookup yields CDR1 SGHTA and CDR2 FQGTGA. With V trimmed by 4 bases and J by 2 bases, 11 bases remained unmatched. CDR3 length: 19 residues. As DNA, the CDR3 is TGTGCCAGCAGCTCACCCGGCGCGGGACTAGCGGGGACCTACAATGAGCAGTTCTTC. It is translated as CASSSPGAGLAGTYNEQFF. The variable domain in full, completed from reference TRBV7-3 and TRBJ2-1, reads GAGVSQTPSNKVTEKGKYVELRCDPISGHTALYWYRQSLGQGPEFLIYFQGTGAADDSGLPNDRFFAVRPEGSVSTLKIQRTERGDSAVYLCASSSPGAGLAGTYNEQFFGPGTRLTVL.

The chain is built from TRBV2 and TRBJ1-1; 7 bases line up with TRBD1. Looked up from germline, CDR1 is SNHLY and CDR2 is FYNNEI. V dropped 6 bases and J dropped 4; count of bases not matched to a gene: 5. CDR3 length equals 13 residues. The CDR3: CASRVGTATEAFF. CDR3 nucleotides: TGTGCCAGCAGGGTCGGGACAGCCACTGAAGCTTTCTTT.

The chain couples TRBV7-3 to TRBJ2-3, with TRBD2 matching 11 bases. This CDR3 contains 12 residues. V trimming: 6 bases; J trimming: 10 bases; junction bases outside the gene matches: 3. Germline lookup yields CDR1 SGHTA and CDR2 FQGTGA. The CDR3 is CASSSSGGAQYF. The CDR3 nucleotides are TGTGCCAGCAGTAGTAGCGGGGGGGCGCAGTATTTT.

This rearrangement joins TRBV7-2 to TRBJ2-7; 8 bases align to TRBD1. Germline V CDR1 and CDR2: SGHTA, FQGNSA. There are 13 residues in the CDR3. J lost 2 bases, V lost 5 bases, and 2 bases had no gene match. The CDR3 nucleotides read TGTGCCAGCAGCCCGACAGGGGCCTACGAGCAGTACTTC. Its protein product is CASSPTGAYEQYF.

This rearrangement joins TRBV19 to TRBJ1-5, with unresolved D. Per germline, CDR1 LNHDA and CDR2 SQIVND (reference sequence). Trimming cost V 3 bases and J 4 bases, with 13 bases left between them. The CDR3 length is 15 residues. CDR3 sequence reads: CASSIGRTGNQPQHF. The CDR3 DNA reads as TGTGCCAGTAGTATTGGCAGGACGGGGAATCAGCCCCAGCATTTT.

The V gene is TRBV5-1, the J gene TRBJ2-5; 14 bases are a match to TRBD2. V gave up 2 bases and J gave up 1 base; unmatched junction bases: 7. This CDR3 region has 18 residues. The V gene's germline CDR1 is SGHRS and CDR2 YFSETQ. The DNA of the CDR3 is TGCGCCAGCAGCTTTATCCGGACTAGCGGGGGGACCCAAGAGACCCAGTACTTC. This codes for CASSFIRTSGGTQETQYF.

This chain's CDR3 is CASSGFETGGPETQYF. DNA of the CDR3: TGCGCCAGCAGCGGGTTTGAAACGGGGGGGCCGGAGACCCAGTACTTC. The chain has TRBV5-1 and TRBJ2-5; 8 nucleotides agree with TRBD2. This CDR3 contains 16 residues. Germline-derived CDR1 and CDR2 are SGHRS and YFSETQ. Losses at the gene ends were 4 bases for V and 5 bases for J; bases not matched to a gene: 13.

The chain has TRBV7-3 and TRBJ1-2, with a possible D match to TRBD1 (6 bases). V was trimmed by 5 bases and J by 4 bases, leaving 14 bases between them. This CDR3 spans 14 amino acids. Per the germline V gene, CDR1 is SGHTA and CDR2 is FQGTGA. DNA for the CDR3: TGTGCCAGCAGCACCGATTCGACAGGCTATGGCTACACCTTC. This translates into CASSTDSTGYGYTF. The complete variable domain, with remaining parts taken from reference TRBV7-3 and TRBJ1-2, reads GAGVSQTPSNKVTEKGKYVELRCDPISGHTALYWYRQSLGQGPEFLIYFQGTGAADDSGLPNDRFFAVRPEGSVSTLKIQRTERGDSAVYLCASSTDSTGYGYTFGSGTRLTVV.

The chain recombines TRBV19 with TRBJ1-5; possibly TRBD1 for D (6 bases). V lost 6 bases to trimming and J lost 5 bases, with 20 bases between them. This CDR3 region has 16 residues. Germline CDR1 and CDR2: LNHDA and SQIVND (reference sequence). CDR3 sequence reads: CASSTRGRGGDQPQHF. The DNA for the CDR3 is TGTGCCAGTAGCACCAGGGGCAGGGGAGGGGATCAGCCCCAGCATTTT.

The DNA of the CDR3 is TGTGCCAGCAGTTACTCGAATAGGGGCATTGAAAAACTGTTTTTT. Translated, it gives CASSYSNRGIEKLFF. V usage is TRBV6-6 and J usage is TRBJ1-4, with D maybe TRBD1 (5 bases). Germline CDR1 reads MNHNY; CDR2 reads SVGAGI (reference sequence). V shed 0 bases and J shed 7 bases, with 12 bases lying between them. CDR3 size: 15 residues.